This T cell receptor (beta chain) was found in a study of OX40 agonist ivuxolimab in advanced cancers. Study-level results: Both blood CD4+ and CD8+ T cells showed clonal growth by week 6 at 0.1 to 3.0 mg/kg.

In the case of this clone: The antigen is not known.

CDR1 and CDR2 from the germline V gene are SQVTM and ANQGSEA. The CDR3 length is 15 residues. V dropped 2 bases and J dropped 0 bases, with 11 bases sitting between them. The method was immunoSEQ multiplex PCR; TCRdb's version includes in-frame clones alone and lacks a portion of them. The data contain more than 60,000 clones, roughly 81% of them singletons. The TCR comes from an adult with an advanced solid tumor such as melanoma, head and neck, liver or kidney cancer. The sequenced sample was CD4+ or CD8+ T cells sorted from blood, obtained in a trial of the OX40 agonist ivuxolimab. The chain couples TRBV29-1 to TRBJ1-3; D is perhaps TRBD1 (5 bases). The CDR3, as DNA: TGCAGCGTTGAATCCGGGGCCCTCTCTGGAAACACCATATATTTT. It codes for CSVESGALSGNTIYF.